This T cell receptor beta chain emerged from a study of cytomegalovirus exposure and HLA in healthy donors. Points from the study as a whole: Rarity marked most TCR sequences, yet some public TCRs occurred in many donors.

It was with 60 Vbeta and 13 Jbeta primers that the PCR ran. This table comes from immunoSEQ multiplex PCR, and its TCRdb copy is limited to in-frame clones, with some not included. The profile shows about 88,000 clones, approximately 90% of them singletons. For this clone: Its antigen is unidentified.

CDR3 length equals 15 residues. V shed 6 bases and J 9 bases; nucleotides not matched to a gene: 13. Germline CDR1 MDHEN, CDR2 SYDVKM. The TCR sequence derives from a young man in good health and CMV-seronegative. The J gene is TRBJ1-5, the V gene TRBV28; the match to TRBD1 covers 8 bases. The sequenced material came from PBMCs. The chain's CDR3 is CASSSGTGNLTPQHF. CDR3 bases: TGTGCCAGCAGCTCCGGGACAGGCAACCTTACGCCCCAGCATTTT. The full variable domain, rest sourced from reference TRBV28 and TRBJ1-5, is DVKVTQSSRYLVKRTGEKVFLECVQDMDHENMFWYRQDPGLGLRLIYFSYDVKMKEKGDIPEGYSVSREKKERFSLILESASTNQTSMYLCASSSGTGNLTPQHFGDGTRLSIL.